The source of this T cell receptor (beta chain) is a study of cytomegalovirus exposure and HLA in healthy donors. The CDR3 covers 18 residues. Trimming removed 0 bases at V and 7 bases at J, with 22 bases between. Germline CDR1 MGHRA, CDR2 YSYEKL. The repertoire was sequenced with immunoSEQ multiplex PCR; TCRdb's copy has only in-frame clones and lacks some. Here the sample spans some 250,000 clones, roughly 86% being singletons. This TCR came from a woman aged 30 to 39 in good health and CMV-seropositive. The sample taken for sequencing was PBMCs. This chain uses TRBV4-1 with TRBJ2-1; D is undetermined. CDR3: CASSQDAVSISYGNEQFF. The DNA of the CDR3 is TGCGCCAGCAGCCAAGATGCGGTTAGTATCAGTTATGGTAATGAGCAGTTCTTC.